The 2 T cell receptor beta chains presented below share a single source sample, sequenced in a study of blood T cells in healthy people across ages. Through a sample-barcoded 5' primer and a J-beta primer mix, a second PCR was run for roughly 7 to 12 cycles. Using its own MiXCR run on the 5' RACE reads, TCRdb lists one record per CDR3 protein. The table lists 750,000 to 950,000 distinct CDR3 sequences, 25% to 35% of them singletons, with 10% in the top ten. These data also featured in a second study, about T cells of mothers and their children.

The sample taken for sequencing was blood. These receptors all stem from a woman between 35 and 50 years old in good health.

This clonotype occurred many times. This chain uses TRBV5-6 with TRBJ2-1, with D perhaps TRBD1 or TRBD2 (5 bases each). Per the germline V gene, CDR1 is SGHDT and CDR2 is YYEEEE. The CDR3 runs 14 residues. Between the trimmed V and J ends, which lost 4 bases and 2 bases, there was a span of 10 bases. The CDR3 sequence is CASSRPGPYNEQFF. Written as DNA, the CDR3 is TGTGCCAGCAGCCGCCCGGGGCCCTACAATGAGCAGTTCTTC.

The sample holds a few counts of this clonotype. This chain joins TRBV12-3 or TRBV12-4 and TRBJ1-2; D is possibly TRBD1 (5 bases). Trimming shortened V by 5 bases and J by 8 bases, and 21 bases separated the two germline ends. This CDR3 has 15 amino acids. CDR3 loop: CASSGDPLLGRGYTF. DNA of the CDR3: TGTGCCAGCAGTGGGGACCCACTCCTCGGGCGCGGCTACACCTTC.